This TCR beta chain was sequenced during a study of blood T cell repertoires in COVID-19. The overall study: Some COVID-19 samples were acute and others convalescent; all came from the United States, Italy and Spain.

Assay: immunoSEQ multiplex PCR; the TCRdb copy retains only in-frame clones and omits some. Among roughly 290,000 clones listed, 85% were seen once. The CDR3 runs to 11 residues. With 3 bases removed from V and 6 bases from J, the gap between germline ends came to 6 bases. Germline V gives CDR1 MDHEN, CDR2 SYDVKM. As concerns this clone: Other DNA sequences in this specimen translate into the identical CDR3.

The chain combines TRBV28 with TRBJ2-7, with D unclear. The receptor was derived from a woman in her 50s with active or convalescent COVID-19. The specimen sequenced was peripheral blood. CDR3 residues: CASSLSFEQYF. The CDR3 DNA sequence: TGTGCCAGCAGTTTGAGCTTCGAGCAGTACTTC.